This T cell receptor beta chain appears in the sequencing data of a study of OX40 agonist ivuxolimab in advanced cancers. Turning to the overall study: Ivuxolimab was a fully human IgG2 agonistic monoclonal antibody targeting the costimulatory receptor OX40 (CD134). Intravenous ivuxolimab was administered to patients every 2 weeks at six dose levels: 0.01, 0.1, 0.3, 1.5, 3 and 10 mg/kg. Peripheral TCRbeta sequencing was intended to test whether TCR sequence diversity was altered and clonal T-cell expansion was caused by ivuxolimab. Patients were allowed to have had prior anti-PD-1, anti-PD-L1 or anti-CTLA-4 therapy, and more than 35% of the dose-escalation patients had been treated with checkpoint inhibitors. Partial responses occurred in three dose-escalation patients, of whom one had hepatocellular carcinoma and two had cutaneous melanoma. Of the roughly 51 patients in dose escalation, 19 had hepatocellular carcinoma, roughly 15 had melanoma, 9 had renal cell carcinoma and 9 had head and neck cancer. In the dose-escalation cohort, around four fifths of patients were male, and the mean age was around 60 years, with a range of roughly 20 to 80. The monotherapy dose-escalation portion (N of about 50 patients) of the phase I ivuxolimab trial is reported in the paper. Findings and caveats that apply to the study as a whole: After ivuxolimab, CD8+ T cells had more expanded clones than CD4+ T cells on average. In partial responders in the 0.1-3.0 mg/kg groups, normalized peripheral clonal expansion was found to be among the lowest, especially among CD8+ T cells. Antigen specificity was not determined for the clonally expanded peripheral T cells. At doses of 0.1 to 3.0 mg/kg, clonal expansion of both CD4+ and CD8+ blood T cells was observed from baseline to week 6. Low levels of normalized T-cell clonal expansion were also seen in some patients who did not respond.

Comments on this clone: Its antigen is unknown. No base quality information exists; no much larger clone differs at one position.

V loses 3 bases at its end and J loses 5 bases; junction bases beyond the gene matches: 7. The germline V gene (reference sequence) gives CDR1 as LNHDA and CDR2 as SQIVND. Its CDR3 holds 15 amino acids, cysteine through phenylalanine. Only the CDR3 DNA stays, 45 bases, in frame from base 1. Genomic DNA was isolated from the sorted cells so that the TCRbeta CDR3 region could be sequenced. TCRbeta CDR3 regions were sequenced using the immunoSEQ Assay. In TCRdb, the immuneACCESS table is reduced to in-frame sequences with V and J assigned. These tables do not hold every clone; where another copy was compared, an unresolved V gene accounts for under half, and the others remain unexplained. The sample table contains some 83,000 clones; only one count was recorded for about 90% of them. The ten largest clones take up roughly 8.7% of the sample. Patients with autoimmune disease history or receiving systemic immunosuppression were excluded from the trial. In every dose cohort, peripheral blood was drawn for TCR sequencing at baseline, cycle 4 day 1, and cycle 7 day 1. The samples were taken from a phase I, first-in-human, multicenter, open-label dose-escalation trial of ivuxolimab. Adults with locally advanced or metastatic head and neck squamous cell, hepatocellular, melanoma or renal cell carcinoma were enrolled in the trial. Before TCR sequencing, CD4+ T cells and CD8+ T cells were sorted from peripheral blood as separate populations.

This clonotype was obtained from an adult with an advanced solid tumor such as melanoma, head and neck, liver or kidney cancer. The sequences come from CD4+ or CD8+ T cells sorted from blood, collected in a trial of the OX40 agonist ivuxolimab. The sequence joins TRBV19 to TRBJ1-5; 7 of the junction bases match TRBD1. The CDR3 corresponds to CASSIRDSYDQPQHF. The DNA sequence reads TGTGCCAGTAGTATTCGGGACAGCTACGATCAGCCCCAGCATTTT. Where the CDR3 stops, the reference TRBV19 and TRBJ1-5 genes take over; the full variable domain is DGGITQSPKYLFRKEGQNVTLSCEQNLNHDAMYWYRQDPGQGLRLIYYSQIVNDFQKGDIAEGYSVSREKKESFPLTVTSAQKNPTAFYLCASSIRDSYDQPQHFGDGTRLSIL.